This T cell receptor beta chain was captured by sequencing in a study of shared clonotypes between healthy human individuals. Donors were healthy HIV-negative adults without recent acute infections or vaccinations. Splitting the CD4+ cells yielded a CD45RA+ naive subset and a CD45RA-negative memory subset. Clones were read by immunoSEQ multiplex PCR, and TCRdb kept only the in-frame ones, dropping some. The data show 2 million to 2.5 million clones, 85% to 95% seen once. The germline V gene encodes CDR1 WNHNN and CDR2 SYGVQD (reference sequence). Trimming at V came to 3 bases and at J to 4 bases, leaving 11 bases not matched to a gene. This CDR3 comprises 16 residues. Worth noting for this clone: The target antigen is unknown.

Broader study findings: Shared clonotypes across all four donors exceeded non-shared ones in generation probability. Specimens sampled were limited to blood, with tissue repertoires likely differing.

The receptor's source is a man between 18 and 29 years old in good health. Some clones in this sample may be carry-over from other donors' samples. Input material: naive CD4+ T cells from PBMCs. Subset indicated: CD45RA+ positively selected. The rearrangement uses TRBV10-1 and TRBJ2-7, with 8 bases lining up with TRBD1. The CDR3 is CASSDPSGTGGYEQYF. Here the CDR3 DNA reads TGCGCCAGCAGTGACCCCAGTGGGACAGGAGGGTACGAGCAGTACTTC.